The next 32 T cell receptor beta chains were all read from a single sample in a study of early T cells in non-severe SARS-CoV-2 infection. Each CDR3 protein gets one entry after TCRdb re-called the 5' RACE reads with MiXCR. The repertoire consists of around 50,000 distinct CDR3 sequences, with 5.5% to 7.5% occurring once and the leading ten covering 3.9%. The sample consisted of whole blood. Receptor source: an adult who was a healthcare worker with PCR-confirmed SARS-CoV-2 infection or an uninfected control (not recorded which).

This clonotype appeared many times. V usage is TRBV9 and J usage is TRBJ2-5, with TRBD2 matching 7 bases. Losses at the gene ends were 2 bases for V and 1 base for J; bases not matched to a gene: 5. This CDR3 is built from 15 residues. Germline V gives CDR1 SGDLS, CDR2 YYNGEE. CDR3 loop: CASSVGSGPQETQYF. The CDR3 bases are TGTGCCAGCAGCGTTGGTAGCGGGCCCCAAGAGACCCAGTACTTC.

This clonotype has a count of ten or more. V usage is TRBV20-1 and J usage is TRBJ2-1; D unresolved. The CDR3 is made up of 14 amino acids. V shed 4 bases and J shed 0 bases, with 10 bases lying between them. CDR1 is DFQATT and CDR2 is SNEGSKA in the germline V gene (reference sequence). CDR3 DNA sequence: TGCAGTGCTAAGGACGCCAGCTCCTACAATGAGCAGTTCTTC. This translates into CSAKDASSYNEQFF.

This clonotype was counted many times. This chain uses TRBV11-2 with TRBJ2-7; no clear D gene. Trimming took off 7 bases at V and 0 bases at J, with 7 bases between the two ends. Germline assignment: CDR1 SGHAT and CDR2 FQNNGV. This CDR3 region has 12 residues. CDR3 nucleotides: TGTGCCAGCAACGCAGTCTCCTACGAGCAGTACTTC. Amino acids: CASNAVSYEQYF.

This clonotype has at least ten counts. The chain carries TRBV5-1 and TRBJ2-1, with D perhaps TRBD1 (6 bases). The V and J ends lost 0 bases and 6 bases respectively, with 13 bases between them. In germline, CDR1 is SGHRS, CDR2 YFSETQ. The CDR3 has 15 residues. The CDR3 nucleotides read TGCGCCAGCAGCTTGGACAGGGTACCTTTCAATGAGCAGTTCTTC. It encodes CASSLDRVPFNEQFF.

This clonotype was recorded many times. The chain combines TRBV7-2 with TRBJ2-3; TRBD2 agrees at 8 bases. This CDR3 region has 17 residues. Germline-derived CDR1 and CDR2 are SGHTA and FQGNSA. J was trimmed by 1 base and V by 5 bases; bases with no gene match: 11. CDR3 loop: CASSRMAGGTRTDTQYF. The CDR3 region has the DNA TGTGCCAGCAGCCGGATGGCGGGGGGCACCCGCACAGATACGCAGTATTTT.

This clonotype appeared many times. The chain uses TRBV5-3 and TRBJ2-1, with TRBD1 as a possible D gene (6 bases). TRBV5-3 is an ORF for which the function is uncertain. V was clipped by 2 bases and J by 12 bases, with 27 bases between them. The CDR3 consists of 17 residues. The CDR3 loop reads CARSFRGEGTSTMGQFF. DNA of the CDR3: TGTGCCAGAAGCTTTAGGGGAGAGGGGACATCCACAATGGGGCAGTTCTTC.

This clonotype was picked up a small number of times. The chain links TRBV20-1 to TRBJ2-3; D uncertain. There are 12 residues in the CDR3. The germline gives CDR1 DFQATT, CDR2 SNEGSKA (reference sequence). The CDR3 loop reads CSAPPFLGTQYF. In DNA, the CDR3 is TGCAGCGCCCCTCCATTTTTGGGTACGCAGTATTTT.

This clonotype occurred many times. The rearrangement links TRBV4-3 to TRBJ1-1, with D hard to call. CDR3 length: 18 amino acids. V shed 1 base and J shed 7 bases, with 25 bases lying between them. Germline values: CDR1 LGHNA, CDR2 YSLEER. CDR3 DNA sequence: TGCGCCAGCAGCCAAGGCCGCTTAATAGTGGATAGTGAGATTGAAGCTTTCTTT. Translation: CASSQGRLIVDSEIEAFF.

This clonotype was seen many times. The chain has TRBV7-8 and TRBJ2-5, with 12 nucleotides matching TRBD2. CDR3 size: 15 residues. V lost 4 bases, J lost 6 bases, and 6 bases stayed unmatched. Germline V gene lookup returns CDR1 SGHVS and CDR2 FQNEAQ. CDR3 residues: CASSSQLAGGKTQYF. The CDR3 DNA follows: TGTGCCAGCAGCTCCCAACTAGCGGGGGGAAAGACCCAGTACTTC. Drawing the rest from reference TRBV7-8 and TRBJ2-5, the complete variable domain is GAGVSQSPRYKVAKRGQDVALRCDPISGHVSLFWYQQALGQGPEFLTYFQNEAQLDKSGLPSDRFFAERPEGSVSTLKIQRTQQEDSAVYLCASSSQLAGGKTQYFGPGTRLLVL.

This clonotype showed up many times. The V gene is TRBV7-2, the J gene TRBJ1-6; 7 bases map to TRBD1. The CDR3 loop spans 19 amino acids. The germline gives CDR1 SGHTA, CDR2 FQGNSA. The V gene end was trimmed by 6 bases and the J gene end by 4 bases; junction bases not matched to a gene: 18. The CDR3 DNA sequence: TGTGCCAGCAGGCAAAGGACAGGCCTCGCTCTAAATTATAATTCACCCCTCCACTTT. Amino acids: CASRQRTGLALNYNSPLHF.

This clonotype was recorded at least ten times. CDR3 bases: TGTGCCAGCAGCGTCTGGTCCCCTTATAGAGACGAGCAGTACTTC. Its protein product is CASSVWSPYRDEQYF. This chain joins TRBV7-2 and TRBJ2-7; D is ambiguous. V was clipped by 5 bases and J by 5 bases, with 19 bases between them. The CDR3 consists of 15 residues. Germline assignment: CDR1 SGHTA and CDR2 FQGNSA.

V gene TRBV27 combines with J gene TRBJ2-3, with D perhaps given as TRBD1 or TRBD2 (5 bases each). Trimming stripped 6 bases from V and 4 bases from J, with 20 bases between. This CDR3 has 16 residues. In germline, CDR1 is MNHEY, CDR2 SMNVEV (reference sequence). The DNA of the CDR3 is TGTGCCAGCAGCGACGGAGCCTGGGGGAGTGCAGATACGCAGTATTTT. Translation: CASSDGAWGSADTQYF.

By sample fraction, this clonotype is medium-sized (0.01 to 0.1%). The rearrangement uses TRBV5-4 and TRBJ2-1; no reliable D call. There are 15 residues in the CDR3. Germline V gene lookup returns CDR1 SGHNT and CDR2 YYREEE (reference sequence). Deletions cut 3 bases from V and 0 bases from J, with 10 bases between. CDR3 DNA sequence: TGTGCCAGCAGCTGGATCTTAAGCTCCTACAATGAGCAGTTCTTC. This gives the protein CASSWILSSYNEQFF.

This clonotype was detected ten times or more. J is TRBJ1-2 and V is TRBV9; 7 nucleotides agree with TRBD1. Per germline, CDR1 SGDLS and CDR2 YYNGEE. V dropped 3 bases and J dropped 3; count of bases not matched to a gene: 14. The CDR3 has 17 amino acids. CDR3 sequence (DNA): TGTGCCAGCAGCGCCAGGGACAGTCAAAGCCGCTACTATGGCTACACCTTC. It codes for CASSARDSQSRYYGYTF.

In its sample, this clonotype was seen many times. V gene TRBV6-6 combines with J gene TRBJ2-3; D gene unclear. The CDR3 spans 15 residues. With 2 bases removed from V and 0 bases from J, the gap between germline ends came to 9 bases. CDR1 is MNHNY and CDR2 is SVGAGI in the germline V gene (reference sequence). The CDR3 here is CASSYSELSTDTQYF. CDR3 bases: TGTGCCAGCAGTTACAGCGAGCTTAGCACAGATACGCAGTATTTT.

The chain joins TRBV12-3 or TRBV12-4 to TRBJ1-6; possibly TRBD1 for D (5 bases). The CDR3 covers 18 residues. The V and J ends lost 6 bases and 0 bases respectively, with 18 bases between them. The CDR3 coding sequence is TGTGCCAGCAGCCGAACCGGGACGGCGAGCTCCTATAATTCACCCCTCCACTTT. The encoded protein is CASSRTGTASSYNSPLHF.

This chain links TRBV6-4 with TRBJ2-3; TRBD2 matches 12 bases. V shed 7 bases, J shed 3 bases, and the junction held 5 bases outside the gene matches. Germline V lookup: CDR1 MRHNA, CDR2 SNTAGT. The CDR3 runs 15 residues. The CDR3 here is CASTRLAGETDTQYF. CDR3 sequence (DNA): TGTGCCAGCACCCGACTAGCGGGGGAAACAGATACGCAGTATTTT.

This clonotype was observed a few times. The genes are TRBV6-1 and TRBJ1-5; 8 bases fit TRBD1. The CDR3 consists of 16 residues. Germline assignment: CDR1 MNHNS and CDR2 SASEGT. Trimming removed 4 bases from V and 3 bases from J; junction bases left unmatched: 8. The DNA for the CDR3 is TGTGCCAGCAGTGCCAAGGGACAGGCGGCCAATCAGCCCCAGCATTTT. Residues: CASSAKGQAANQPQHF.

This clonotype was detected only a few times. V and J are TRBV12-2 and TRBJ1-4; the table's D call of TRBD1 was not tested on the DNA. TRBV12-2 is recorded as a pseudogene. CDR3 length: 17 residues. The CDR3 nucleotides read TGTGCAAGTCGCCCTCCCCCGCAGGGGCAACTTACCGAAAAACTGTTTTTT. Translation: CASRPPPQGQLTEKLFF.

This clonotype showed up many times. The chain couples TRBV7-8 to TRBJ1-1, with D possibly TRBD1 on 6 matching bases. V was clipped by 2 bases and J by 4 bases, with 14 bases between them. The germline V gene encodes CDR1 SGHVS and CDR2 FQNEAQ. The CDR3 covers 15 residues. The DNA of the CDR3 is TGTGCCAGCAGCTTATACGTAGGGGGACTCACTGAAGCTTTCTTT. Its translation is CASSLYVGGLTEAFF.

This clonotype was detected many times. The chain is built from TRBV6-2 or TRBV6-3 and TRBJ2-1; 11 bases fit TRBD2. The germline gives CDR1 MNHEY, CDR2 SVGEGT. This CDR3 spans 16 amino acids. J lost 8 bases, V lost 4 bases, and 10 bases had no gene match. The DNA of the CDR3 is TGTGCCAGCAGTTTACTAGCGGGGGAGGGTGGCGATGAGCAGTTCTTC. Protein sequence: CASSLLAGEGGDEQFF.

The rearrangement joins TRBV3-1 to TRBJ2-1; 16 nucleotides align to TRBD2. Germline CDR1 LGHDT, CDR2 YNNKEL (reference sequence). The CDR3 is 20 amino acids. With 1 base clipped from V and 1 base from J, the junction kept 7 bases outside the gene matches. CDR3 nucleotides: TGTGCCAGCAGCCAAGTTGGGGGACTAGCGGGAGGGCCTTCCTACAATGAGCAGTTCTTC. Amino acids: CASSQVGGLAGGPSYNEQFF.

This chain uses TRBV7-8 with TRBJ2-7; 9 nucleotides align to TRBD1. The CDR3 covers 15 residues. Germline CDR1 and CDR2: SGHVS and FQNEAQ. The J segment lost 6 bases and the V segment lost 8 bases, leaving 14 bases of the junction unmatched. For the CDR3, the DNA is TGTGCCAGCCTCCAAGACAGGGGGTTAAGCCTCGAGCAGTACTTC. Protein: CASLQDRGLSLEQYF.

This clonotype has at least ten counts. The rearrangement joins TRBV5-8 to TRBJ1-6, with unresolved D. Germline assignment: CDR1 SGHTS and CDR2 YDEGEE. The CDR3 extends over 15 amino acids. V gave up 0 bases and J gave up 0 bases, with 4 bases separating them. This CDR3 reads CASSLVSSYNSPLHF. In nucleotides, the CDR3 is TGTGCCAGCAGCTTGGTCAGCTCCTATAATTCACCCCTCCACTTT.

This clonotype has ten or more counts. As DNA, the CDR3 is TGCAGTGCTAGAGATAGGGTGCAACCCCTCCACTTT. Protein product: CSARDRVQPLHF. The rearrangement links TRBV20-1 to TRBJ1-6; D is ambiguous. CDR3 size: 12 residues. Germline V gene data show CDR1 as DFQATT and CDR2 as SNEGSKA (reference sequence). Trimming left V 0 bases short and J 12 bases short, with 9 bases between.

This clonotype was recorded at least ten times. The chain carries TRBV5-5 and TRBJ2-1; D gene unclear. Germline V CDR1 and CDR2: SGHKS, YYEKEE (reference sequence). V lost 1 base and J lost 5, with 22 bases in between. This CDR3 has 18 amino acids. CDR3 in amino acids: CASSLHHESRGMNNEQFF. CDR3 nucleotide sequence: TGTGCCAGCAGCTTGCACCATGAGTCGAGAGGAATGAACAATGAGCAGTTCTTC.

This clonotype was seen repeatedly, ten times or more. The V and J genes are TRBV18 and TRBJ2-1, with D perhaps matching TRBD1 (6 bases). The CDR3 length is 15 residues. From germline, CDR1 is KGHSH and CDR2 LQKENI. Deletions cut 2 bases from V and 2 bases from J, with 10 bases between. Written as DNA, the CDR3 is TGTGCCAGCTCACCAGGGCCAGGGGCCTACAATGAGCAGTTCTTC. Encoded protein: CASSPGPGAYNEQFF.

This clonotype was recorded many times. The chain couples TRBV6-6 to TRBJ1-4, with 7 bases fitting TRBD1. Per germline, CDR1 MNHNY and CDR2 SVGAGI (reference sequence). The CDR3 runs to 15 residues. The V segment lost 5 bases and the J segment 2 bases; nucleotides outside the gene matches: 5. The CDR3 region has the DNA TGTGCCAGCAGTGACAGGGACGTGACTAATGAAAAACTGTTTTTT. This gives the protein CASSDRDVTNEKLFF.

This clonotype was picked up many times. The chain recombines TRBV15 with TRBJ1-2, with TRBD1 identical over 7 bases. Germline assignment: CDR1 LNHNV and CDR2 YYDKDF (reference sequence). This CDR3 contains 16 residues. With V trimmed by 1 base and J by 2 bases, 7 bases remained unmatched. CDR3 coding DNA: TGTGCCACCAGCAGAGGGTTAAGACAGGGCAACTATGGCTACACCTTC. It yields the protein CATSRGLRQGNYGYTF.

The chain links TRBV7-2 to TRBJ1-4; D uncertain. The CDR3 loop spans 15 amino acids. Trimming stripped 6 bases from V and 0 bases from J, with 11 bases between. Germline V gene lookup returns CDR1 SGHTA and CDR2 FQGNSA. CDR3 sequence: CASSLRPATNEKLFF. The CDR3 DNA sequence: TGTGCCAGCAGTTTACGACCTGCAACTAATGAAAAACTGTTTTTT. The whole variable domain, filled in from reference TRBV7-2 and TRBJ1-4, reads GAGVSQSPSNKVTEKGKDVELRCDPISGHTALYWYRQSLGQGLEFLIYFQGNSAPDKSGLPSDRFSAERTGGSVSTLTIQRTQQEDSAVYLCASSLRPATNEKLFFGSGTQLSVL.

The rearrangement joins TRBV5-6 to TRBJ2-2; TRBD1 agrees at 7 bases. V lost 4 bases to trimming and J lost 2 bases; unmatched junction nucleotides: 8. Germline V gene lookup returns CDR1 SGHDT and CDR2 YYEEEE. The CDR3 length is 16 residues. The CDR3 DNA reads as TGTGCCAGCAGCCCGACAGGGAGAGTTAACACCGGGGAGCTGTTTTTT. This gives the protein CASSPTGRVNTGELFF.

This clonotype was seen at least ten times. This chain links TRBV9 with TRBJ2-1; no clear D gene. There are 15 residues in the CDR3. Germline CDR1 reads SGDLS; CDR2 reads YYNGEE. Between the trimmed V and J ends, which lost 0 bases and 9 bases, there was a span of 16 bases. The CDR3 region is CASSVDWIEPTEQFF. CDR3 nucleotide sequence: TGTGCCAGCAGCGTAGATTGGATAGAACCAACTGAGCAGTTCTTC. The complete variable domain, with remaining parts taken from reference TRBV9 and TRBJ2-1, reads DSGVTQTPKHLITATGQRVTLRCSPRSGDLSVYWYQQSLDQGLQFLIQYYNGEERAKGNILERFSAQQFPDLHSELNLSSLELGDSALYFCASSVDWIEPTEQFFGPGTRLTVL.